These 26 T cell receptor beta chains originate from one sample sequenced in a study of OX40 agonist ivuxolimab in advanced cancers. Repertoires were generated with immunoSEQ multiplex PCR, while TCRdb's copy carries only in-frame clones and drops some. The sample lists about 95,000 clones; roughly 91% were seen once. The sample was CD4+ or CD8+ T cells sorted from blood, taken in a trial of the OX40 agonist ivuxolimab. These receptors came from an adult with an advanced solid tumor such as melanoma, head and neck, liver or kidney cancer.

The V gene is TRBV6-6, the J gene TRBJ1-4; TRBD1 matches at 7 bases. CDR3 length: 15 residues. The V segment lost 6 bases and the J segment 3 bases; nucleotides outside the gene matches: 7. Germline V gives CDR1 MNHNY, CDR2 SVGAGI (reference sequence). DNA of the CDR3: TGTGCCAGCAGGACAGACCAGGGGGCTAATGAAAAACTGTTTTTT. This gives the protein CASRTDQGANEKLFF.

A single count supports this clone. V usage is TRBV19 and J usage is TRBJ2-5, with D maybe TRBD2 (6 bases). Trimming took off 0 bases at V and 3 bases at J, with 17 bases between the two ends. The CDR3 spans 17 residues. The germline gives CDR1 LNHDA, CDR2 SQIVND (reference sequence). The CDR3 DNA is TGTGCCAGTAGTATAGATATCGGTAGCGGTGGTAAAGAGACCCAGTACTTC. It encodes CASSIDIGSGGKETQYF.

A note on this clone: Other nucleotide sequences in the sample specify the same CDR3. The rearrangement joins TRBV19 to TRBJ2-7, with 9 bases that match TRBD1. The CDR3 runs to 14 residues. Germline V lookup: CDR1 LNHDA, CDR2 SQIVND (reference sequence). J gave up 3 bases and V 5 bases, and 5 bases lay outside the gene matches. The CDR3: CASSPRQGVYEQYF. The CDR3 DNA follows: TGTGCCAGTAGTCCGCGACAGGGGGTCTACGAGCAGTACTTC.

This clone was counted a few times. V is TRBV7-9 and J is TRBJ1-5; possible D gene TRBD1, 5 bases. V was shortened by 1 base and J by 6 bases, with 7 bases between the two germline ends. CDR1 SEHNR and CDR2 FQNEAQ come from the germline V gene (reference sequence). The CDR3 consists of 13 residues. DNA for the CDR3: TGTGCCAGCAGCTTAGAGGGGAGTCAGCCCCAGCATTTT. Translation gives CASSLEGSQPQHF.

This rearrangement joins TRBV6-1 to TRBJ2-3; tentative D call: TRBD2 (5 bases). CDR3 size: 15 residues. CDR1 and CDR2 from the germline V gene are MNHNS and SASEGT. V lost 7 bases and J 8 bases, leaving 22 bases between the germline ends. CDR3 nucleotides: TGTGCCAGCACCTCCCCGGCAGCGGTACCGGGTACGCAGTATTTT. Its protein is CASTSPAAVPGTQYF.

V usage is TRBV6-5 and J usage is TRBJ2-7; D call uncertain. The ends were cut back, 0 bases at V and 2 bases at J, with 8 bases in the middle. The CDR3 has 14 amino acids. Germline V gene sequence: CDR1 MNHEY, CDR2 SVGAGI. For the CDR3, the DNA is TGTGCCAGCAGTTACTCCAACGGCCCCTACGAGCAGTACTTC. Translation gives CASSYSNGPYEQYF.

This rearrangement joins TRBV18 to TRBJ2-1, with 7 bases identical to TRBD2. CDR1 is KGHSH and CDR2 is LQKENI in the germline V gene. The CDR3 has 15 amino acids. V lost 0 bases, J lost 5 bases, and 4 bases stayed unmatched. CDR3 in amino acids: CASSPPGTMNNEQFF. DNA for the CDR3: TGTGCCAGCTCACCACCCGGGACTATGAACAATGAGCAGTTCTTC.

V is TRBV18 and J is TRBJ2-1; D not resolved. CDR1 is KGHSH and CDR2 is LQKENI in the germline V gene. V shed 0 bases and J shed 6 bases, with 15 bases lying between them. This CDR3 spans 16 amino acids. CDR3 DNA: TGTGCCAGCTCACCACCTTTTCTAGATGGGTTCAATGAGCAGTTCTTC. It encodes CASSPPFLDGFNEQFF.

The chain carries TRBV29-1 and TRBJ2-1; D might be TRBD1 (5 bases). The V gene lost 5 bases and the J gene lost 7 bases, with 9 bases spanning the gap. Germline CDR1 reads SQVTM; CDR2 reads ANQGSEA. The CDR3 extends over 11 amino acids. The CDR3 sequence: CSVSGQNEQFF. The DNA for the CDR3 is TGCAGCGTTTCAGGGCAGAATGAGCAGTTCTTC.

The CDR3 nucleotides are TGTGCCAGTCAGTACGAGCAGTACTTC. Amino acid sequence: CASQYEQYF. The chain is built from TRBV27 and TRBJ2-7; D unresolved. Trimming cost V 9 bases and J 4 bases, with 4 bases left between them. Looked up from germline, CDR1 is MNHEY and CDR2 is SMNVEV (reference sequence). The CDR3 contains 9 residues.

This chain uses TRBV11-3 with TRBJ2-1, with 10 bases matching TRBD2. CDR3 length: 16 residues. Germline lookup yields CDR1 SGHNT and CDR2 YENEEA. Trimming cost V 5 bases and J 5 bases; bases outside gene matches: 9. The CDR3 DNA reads TGTGCCAGCAGCCCTCGGACTAGCGGAGGGAACAATGAGCAGTTCTTC. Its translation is CASSPRTSGGNNEQFF. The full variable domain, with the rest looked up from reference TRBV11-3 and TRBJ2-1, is EAGVVQSPRYKIIEKKQPVAFWCNPISGHNTLYWYLQNLGQGPELLIRYENEEAVDDSQLPKDRFSAERLKGVDSTLKIQPAELGDSAVYLCASSPRTSGGNNEQFFGPGTRLTVL.

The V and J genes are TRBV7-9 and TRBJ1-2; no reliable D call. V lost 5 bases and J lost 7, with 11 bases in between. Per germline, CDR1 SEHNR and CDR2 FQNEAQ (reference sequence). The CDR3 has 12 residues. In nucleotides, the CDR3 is TGTGCCAGCAGCCCCTTTTCGGGTGGCTACACCTTC. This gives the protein CASSPFSGGYTF.

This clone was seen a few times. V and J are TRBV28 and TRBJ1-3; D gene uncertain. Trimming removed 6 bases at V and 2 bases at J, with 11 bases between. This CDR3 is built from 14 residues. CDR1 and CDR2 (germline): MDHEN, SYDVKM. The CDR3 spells CASSSGGAGNTIYF. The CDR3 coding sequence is TGTGCCAGCAGCTCAGGAGGCGCTGGAAACACCATATATTTT. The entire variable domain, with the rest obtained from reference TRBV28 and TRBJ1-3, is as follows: DVKVTQSSRYLVKRTGEKVFLECVQDMDHENMFWYRQDPGLGLRLIYFSYDVKMKEKGDIPEGYSVSREKKERFSLILESASTNQTSMYLCASSSGGAGNTIYFGEGSWLTVV.

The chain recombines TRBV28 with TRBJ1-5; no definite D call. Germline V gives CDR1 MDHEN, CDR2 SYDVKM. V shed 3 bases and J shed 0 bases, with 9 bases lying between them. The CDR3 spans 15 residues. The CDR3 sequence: CASSFSDASNQPQHF. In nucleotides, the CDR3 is TGTGCCAGCAGTTTTTCGGACGCTAGCAATCAGCCCCAGCATTTT.

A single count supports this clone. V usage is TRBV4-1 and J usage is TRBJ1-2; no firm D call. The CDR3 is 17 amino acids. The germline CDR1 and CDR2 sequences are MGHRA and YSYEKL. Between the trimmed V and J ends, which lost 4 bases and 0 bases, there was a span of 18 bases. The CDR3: CASSPGPTGSTNYGYTF. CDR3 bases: TGCGCCAGCAGCCCCGGCCCTACGGGCAGCACTAACTATGGCTACACCTTC.

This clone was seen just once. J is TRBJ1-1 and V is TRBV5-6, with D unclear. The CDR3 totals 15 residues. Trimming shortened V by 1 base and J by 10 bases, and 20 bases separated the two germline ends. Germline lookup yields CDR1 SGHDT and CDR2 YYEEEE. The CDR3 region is CASSLSGRKHPAAFF. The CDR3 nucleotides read TGTGCCAGCAGCTTGTCGGGCAGGAAGCATCCCGCAGCTTTCTTT.

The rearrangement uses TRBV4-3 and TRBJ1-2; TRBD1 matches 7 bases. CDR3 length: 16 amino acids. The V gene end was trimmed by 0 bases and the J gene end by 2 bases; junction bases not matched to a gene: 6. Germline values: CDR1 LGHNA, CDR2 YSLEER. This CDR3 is CASSQEGTANNYGYTF. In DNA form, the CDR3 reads TGCGCCAGCAGCCAAGAAGGGACAGCAAACAACTATGGCTACACCTTC.

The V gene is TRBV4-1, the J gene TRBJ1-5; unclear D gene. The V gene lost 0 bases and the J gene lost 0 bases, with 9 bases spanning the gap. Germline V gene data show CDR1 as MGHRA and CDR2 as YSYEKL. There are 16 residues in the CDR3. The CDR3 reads CASSQEGRSSNQPQHF. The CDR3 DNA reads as TGCGCCAGCAGCCAAGAAGGGCGGAGTAGCAATCAGCCCCAGCATTTT.

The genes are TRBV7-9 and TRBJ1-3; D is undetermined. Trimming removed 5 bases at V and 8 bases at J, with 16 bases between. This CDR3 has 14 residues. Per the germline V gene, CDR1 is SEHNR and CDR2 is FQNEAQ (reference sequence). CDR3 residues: CASSRAGSLDTIYF. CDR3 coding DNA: TGTGCCAGCAGCAGAGCGGGGTCTTTAGACACCATATATTTT.

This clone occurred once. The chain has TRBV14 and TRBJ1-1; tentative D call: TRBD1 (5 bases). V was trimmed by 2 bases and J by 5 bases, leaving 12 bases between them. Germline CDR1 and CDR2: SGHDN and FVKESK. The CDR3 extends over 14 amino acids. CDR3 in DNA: TGTGCCAGCAGCCAACAACAGGCGGGGACTGAAGCTTTCTTT. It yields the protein CASSQQQAGTEAFF.

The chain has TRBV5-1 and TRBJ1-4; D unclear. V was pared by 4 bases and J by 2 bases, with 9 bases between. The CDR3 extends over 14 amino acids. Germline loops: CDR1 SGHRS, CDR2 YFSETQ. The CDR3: CASSLDSTNEKLFF. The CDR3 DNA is TGCGCCAGCAGCCTAGATAGCACTAATGAAAAACTGTTTTTT.

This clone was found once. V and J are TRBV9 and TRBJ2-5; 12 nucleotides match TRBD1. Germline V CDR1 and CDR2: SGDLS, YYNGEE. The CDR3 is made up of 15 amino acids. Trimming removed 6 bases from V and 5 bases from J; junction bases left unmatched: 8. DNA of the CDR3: TGTGCCAGCACTCGTGGGACAGGGGGCTGGGAGACCCAGTACTTC. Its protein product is CASTRGTGGWETQYF. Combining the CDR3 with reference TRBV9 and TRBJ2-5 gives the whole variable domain DSGVTQTPKHLITATGQRVTLRCSPRSGDLSVYWYQQSLDQGLQFLIQYYNGEERAKGNILERFSAQQFPDLHSELNLSSLELGDSALYFCASTRGTGGWETQYFGPGTRLLVL.

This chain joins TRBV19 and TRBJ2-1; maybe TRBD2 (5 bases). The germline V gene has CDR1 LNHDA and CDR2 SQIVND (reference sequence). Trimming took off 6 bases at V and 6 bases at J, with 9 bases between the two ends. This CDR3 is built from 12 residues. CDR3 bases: TGTGCCAGTAGCCCTGGGAGCAATGAGCAGTTCTTC. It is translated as CASSPGSNEQFF. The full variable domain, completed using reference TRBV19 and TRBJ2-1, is DGGITQSPKYLFRKEGQNVTLSCEQNLNHDAMYWYRQDPGQGLRLIYYSQIVNDFQKGDIAEGYSVSREKKESFPLTVTSAQKNPTAFYLCASSPGSNEQFFGPGTRLTVL.

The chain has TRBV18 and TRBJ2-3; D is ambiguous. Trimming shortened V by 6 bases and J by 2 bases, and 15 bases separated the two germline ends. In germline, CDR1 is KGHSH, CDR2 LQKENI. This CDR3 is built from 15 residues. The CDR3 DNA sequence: TGTGCCAGCTCGGCCCCTTCCGATAACACAGATACGCAGTATTTT. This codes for CASSAPSDNTDTQYF.

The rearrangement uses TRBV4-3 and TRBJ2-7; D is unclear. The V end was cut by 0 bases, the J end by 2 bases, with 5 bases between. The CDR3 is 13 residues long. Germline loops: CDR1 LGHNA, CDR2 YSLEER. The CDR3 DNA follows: TGCGCCAGCAGCCAAGATATCCCCTACGAGCAGTACTTC. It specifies CASSQDIPYEQYF.

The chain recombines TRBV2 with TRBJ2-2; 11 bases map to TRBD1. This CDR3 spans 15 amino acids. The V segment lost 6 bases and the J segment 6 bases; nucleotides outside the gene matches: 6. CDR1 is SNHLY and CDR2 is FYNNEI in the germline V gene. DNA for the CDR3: TGTGCCAGCAGACCCGGGACAGGGGGTCCCGGGGAGCTGTTTTTT. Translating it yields CASRPGTGGPGELFF.